These T cell receptor beta chains were read from a single sample in a study of beta chain features in type 1 diabetes. This table comes from immunoSEQ multiplex PCR, and its TCRdb copy is limited to in-frame clones, with some not included. Among hundreds of thousands of clones listed, about 14% were seen once. Sequencing was performed on naive CD4+ T cells from blood. Receptors were obtained from a man aged 18-30 years in good health. Both conserved end residues are part of each CDR3. The D gene is left open where the match is weak. Not all rows give a size; the values are once, few, many and, for expanded clones, a class.

CATCLGGLGDEQYF	TGTGCCACATGCCTGGGGGGCCTAGGGGACGAGCAGTACTTC	NA	NA	TRBJ2-7	TRBV6-5
CASSLDGYEQYF	TGTGCCAGCAGCCTGGACGGCTACGAGCAGTACTTC	few	NA	TRBJ2-7	TRBV14
CASSGTFNRAPREAFF	TGTGCCAGCAGTGGAACATTTAACCGGGCCCCACGTGAAGCTTTCTTT	NA	NA	TRBJ1-1	TRBV25-1
CASTYTATGKRNTQYF	TGTGCCAGCACCTATACTGCGACAGGGAAAAGGAATACGCAGTATTTT	few	TRBD1	TRBJ2-3	TRBV28
CASSLGVSATNYGYTF	TGTGCCAGCAGCTTGGGGGTGTCAGCGACTAACTATGGCTACACCTTC	NA	NA	TRBJ1-2	TRBV7-9
CASREGYGANVLTF	TGTGCCAGCAGGGAAGGGTACGGGGCCAACGTCCTGACTTTC	few	NA	TRBJ2-6	TRBV6-6
CASTRLAGAYEQFF	TGTGCCAGCACTAGACTAGCGGGAGCCTATGAGCAGTTCTTC	NA	TRBD2	TRBJ2-1	TRBV6-6
CASSCRQNCTEAFF	TGTGCCAGCAGCTGCCGACAGAATTGTACTGAAGCTTTCTTT	few	NA	TRBJ1-1	TRBV21-1
CSAPDLYGYTF	TGCAGTGCTCCCGACCTCTATGGCTACACCTTC	few	NA	TRBJ1-2	TRBV20-1
CASSATGQGINEQYF	TGTGCCAGCAGCGCCACGGGACAGGGTATCAACGAGCAGTACTTC	NA	TRBD1	TRBJ2-7	TRBV9
CASSHRTSGVYEQYF	TGCGCCAGCAGCCACAGGACTAGCGGGGTTTACGAGCAGTACTTC	NA	TRBD2	TRBJ2-7	TRBV4-3
CATSRDLDEKLFF	TGTGCCACCAGCAGAGATCTGGATGAAAAACTGTTTTTT	NA	NA	TRBJ1-4	TRBV15
CASSVEWSNTEAFF	TGTGCCAGCAGCGTGGAATGGAGCAACACTGAAGCTTTCTTT	NA	NA	TRBJ1-1	TRBV9
CASSPRLAGGGTDTQYF	TGTGCCAGCAGCCCACGGCTAGCGGGGGGGGGCACAGATACGCAGTATTTT	NA	TRBD2	TRBJ2-3	TRBV7-8
CASSFAGTGAYEQYF	TGTGCCAGCAGCTTCGCCGGGACAGGGGCCTACGAGCAGTACTTC	NA	TRBD1	TRBJ2-7	TRBV5-8
CASSYTAGLAGKDEQFF	TGTGCCAGCAGCTATACCGCGGGACTAGCGGGAAAAGATGAGCAGTTCTTC	few	TRBD2	TRBJ2-1	TRBV7-3
CASSVDSSYNSPLHF	TGTGCCAGCAGCGTCGACAGCTCCTATAATTCACCCCTCCACTTT	NA	NA	TRBJ1-6	TRBV9
CASSIQGSYEQYF	TGTGCCAGCAGTATACAAGGATCCTACGAGCAGTACTTC	few	NA	TRBJ2-7	TRBV28
CASSYEGQLNTEAFF	TGCGCCAGCAGCTACGAGGGGCAGTTGAACACTGAAGCTTTCTTT	NA	NA	TRBJ1-1	TRBV5-1
CAWSVRDRLQYF	TGTGCCTGGAGTGTACGGGACAGGTTACAGTACTTC	few	TRBD1	TRBJ2-7	TRBV30
CASSFGTGSNEQYF	TGCGCCAGCAGCTTTGGGACAGGGTCCAACGAGCAGTACTTC	NA	TRBD1	TRBJ2-7	TRBV5-1
CSVAISGQGINEQFF	TGCAGCGTTGCGATCTCGGGACAGGGAATCAATGAGCAGTTCTTC	NA	TRBD1	TRBJ2-1	TRBV29-1
CASSSRGGNQPQHF	TGTGCCAGCAGTTCTAGAGGGGGCAATCAGCCCCAGCATTTT	NA	NA	TRBJ1-5	TRBV7-2
CASSRPGTAFGNTDTQYF	TGTGCCAGCAGCAGACCCGGGACCGCATTCGGGAACACAGATACGCAGTATTTT	NA	NA	TRBJ2-3	TRBV11-3
CASSFSTGELFF	TGTGCCAGCAGCTTTAGCACCGGGGAGCTGTTTTTT	NA	NA	TRBJ2-2	TRBV11-2
CASSSIRDRGGAGANVLTF	TGTGCCAGCAGTTCGATCCGGGACAGGGGAGGAGCTGGGGCCAACGTCCTGACTTTC	few	TRBD1	TRBJ2-6	TRBV11-2
CASKGQETQYF	TGTGCCAGCAAAGGGCAAGAGACCCAGTACTTC	NA	NA	TRBJ2-5	TRBV6-5
CASSLVGGPYNSPLHF	TGTGCCAGCAGCTTGGTTGGGGGACCCTATAATTCACCCCTCCACTTT	few	NA	TRBJ1-6	TRBV5-6
CAGRGQESYEQYF	TGTGCCGGAAGGGGACAGGAATCCTACGAGCAGTACTTC	few	TRBD1	TRBJ2-7	TRBV11-2
CASSPRLQGAGYGYTF	TGTGCCAGCAGCCCCCGCCTGCAGGGGGCGGGATATGGCTACACCTTC	NA	TRBD1	TRBJ1-2	TRBV11-2
CATPSTGNTGELFF	TGTGCCACCCCCTCCACAGGGAACACCGGGGAGCTGTTTTTT	few	NA	TRBJ2-2	TRBV19
CAITGQRNTGELFF	TGTGCCATCACCGGACAGAGGAACACCGGGGAGCTGTTTTTT	few	NA	TRBJ2-2	TRBV10-3
CASSLSSGVNTGELFF	TGCGCCAGCAGCTTGAGTAGCGGGGTGAACACCGGGGAGCTGTTTTTT	NA	TRBD2	TRBJ2-2	TRBV5-1
CAWSRQTTEAFF	TGTGCCTGGAGTCGACAGACGACTGAAGCTTTCTTT	few	NA	TRBJ1-1	TRBV30
CATRGATYNEQFF	TGTGCTACTCGGGGGGCTACCTACAATGAGCAGTTCTTC	NA	NA	TRBJ2-1	TRBV28
CASADRGWFGGEKLFF	TGTGCCAGCGCCGACAGGGGATGGTTCGGCGGTGAAAAACTGTTTTTT	NA	TRBD1	TRBJ1-4	TRBV28
CAIREAHSNQPQHF	TGTGCCATCAGGGAAGCCCATAGCAATCAGCCCCAGCATTTT	NA	NA	TRBJ1-5	TRBV10-3
CASSPEALGAYNEQFF	TGTGCCAGCAGCCCCGAGGCCCTAGGCGCCTACAATGAGCAGTTCTTC	NA	NA	TRBJ2-1	TRBV4-2
CASSLSQGYNYEQYF	TGTGCCAGCAGCTTAAGCCAGGGATACAACTACGAGCAGTACTTC	NA	NA	TRBJ2-7	TRBV7-9